Listed below are T cell receptor beta chains from one sample, sequenced in a study of blood T cell repertoires in COVID-19. Repertoires were generated with immunoSEQ multiplex PCR, while TCRdb's copy carries only in-frame clones and drops some. Here the sample spans about 300,000 clones, 80% to 90% being singletons. Sequencing was done on a sample of PBMCs or T cells enriched from blood (not recorded which). The receptors derive from a man younger than 45 who had recovered from COVID-19. CDR3s include the opening cysteine and the closing phenylalanine or tryptophan. The D gene is left open where the match is weak. Rows may omit the clone size; those that give it use once, few, many or a size class.

J,size,V,D,CDR3,DNA
TRBJ2-2,.,TRBV10-3,.,CAISGGGSMDTGELFF,TGTGCCATCAGTGGGGGCGGTAGCATGGACACCGGGGAGCTGTTTTTT
TRBJ1-1,few,TRBV2,.,CASTPKMNTEAFF,TGTGCCAGCACCCCCAAAATGAACACTGAAGCTTTCTTT
TRBJ2-3,few,TRBV11-2,TRBD2,CASRPPQRGPSTDTQYF,TGTGCCAGCAGACCTCCCCAGCGGGGGCCATCCACAGATACGCAGTATTTT
TRBJ2-7,.,TRBV7-7,TRBD1,CASSPGTGASYEQYF,TGTGCTAGCAGCCCCGGGACAGGTGCCTCCTACGAGCAGTACTTC
TRBJ1-4,.,TRBV9,.,CASSLRDTGEKLFF,TGTGCCAGCAGCCTCCGGGACACGGGTGAAAAACTGTTTTTT
TRBJ1-4,.,TRBV7-2,.,CASTLQGVEKLFF,TGTGCCAGCACCTTACAGGGCGTTGAAAAACTGTTTTTT
TRBJ1-1,once,TRBV6-5,.,CASSDRTNTEAFF,TGTGCCAGCAGCGACAGAACGAACACTGAAGCTTTCTTT
TRBJ1-1,.,TRBV18,.,CASSPRQGAEAFF,TGTGCCAGCTCACCACGGCAGGGCGCTGAAGCTTTCTTT
TRBJ1-3,.,TRBV9,.,CASSVAGLSSGNTIYF,TGTGCCAGCAGCGTGGCAGGTTTGAGCTCTGGAAACACCATATATTTT
TRBJ1-1,.,TRBV14,.,CASSPNRVANTEAFF,TGTGCCAGCAGCCCAAACAGGGTGGCGAACACTGAAGCTTTCTTT
TRBJ2-1,.,TRBV9,TRBD2,CASSAPSGPAYNEQFF,TGTGCCAGCAGCGCCCCTAGCGGACCTGCCTACAATGAGCAGTTCTTC
TRBJ1-2,.,TRBV20-1,.,CSARDSGYTF,TGCAGTGCTAGGGACTCTGGCTACACCTTC
TRBJ2-1,.,TRBV10-2,TRBD2,CASSQSGGAYNEQFF,TGCGCCAGCAGTCAAAGCGGGGGGGCATACAATGAGCAGTTCTTC
TRBJ2-7,.,TRBV7-6,.,CASSLALGDSYEQYF,TGTGCCAGCAGCTTAGCGCTAGGGGACTCCTACGAGCAGTACTTC
TRBJ1-1,.,TRBV18,TRBD1,CASSGTGGKNTEAFF,TGTGCCAGCTCAGGTACAGGGGGCAAGAACACTGAAGCTTTCTTT
TRBJ2-1,few,TRBV5-1,TRBD1,CASRSAGGAYNEQFF,TGCGCCAGCAGATCCGCAGGGGGCGCCTACAATGAGCAGTTCTTC
TRBJ2-3,once,TRBV5-1,.,CASTPGAGTDTQYF,TGCGCCAGCACCCCTGGAGCAGGCACAGATACGCAGTATTTT
TRBJ1-1,.,TRBV6-4,.,CASSQFLNTEAFF,TGTGCCAGCAGTCAATTTTTGAACACTGAAGCTTTCTTT
TRBJ2-5,.,TRBV5-1,TRBD2,CASSSLGLAGGETQYF,TGCGCCAGCAGCTCCCTGGGACTAGCGGGGGGAGAGACCCAGTACTTC
TRBJ1-2,.,TRBV10-3,.,CAISETGRTYGYTF,TGTGCCATCAGTGAAACAGGGCGGACCTATGGCTACACCTTC
TRBJ1-5,once,TRBV7-9,TRBD1,CASNNRGSGPQHF,TGTGCCAGCAACAACAGGGGAAGCGGGCCCCAGCATTTT
TRBJ2-1,.,TRBV18,.,CASSPMGQTRGNEQFF,TGTGCCAGCTCACCCATGGGACAGACCCGGGGGAATGAGCAGTTCTTC
TRBJ1-1,.,TRBV6-5,.,CASSQGSTEAFF,TGTGCCAGCAGTCAGGGTAGCACTGAAGCTTTCTTT
TRBJ1-5,.,TRBV10-3,.,CAIGYGNQPQHF,TGTGCCATCGGATACGGGAACCAGCCCCAGCATTTT
TRBJ1-2,.,TRBV3-1/TRBV3-2,.,CASSSMEGTGYTF,TGTGCCAGCAGTAGCATGGAGGGCACTGGCTACACCTTC
TRBJ2-1,.,TRBV2,TRBD2,CANRRGRGDEQFF,TGTGCCAACCGTCGGGGCCGGGGGGATGAGCAGTTCTTC
TRBJ2-5,once,TRBV9,TRBD2,CASSVAGGYQETQYF,TGTGCCAGCAGCGTAGCGGGGGGGTACCAAGAGACCCAGTACTTC
TRBJ2-7,many,TRBV3-1/TRBV3-2,TRBD2,CASSLGLATYEQYF,TGTGCCAGCAGCTTAGGACTAGCGACCTACGAGCAGTACTTC
TRBJ1-5,.,TRBV2,TRBD1,CASSESPGTVYNQPQHF,TGTGCCAGCAGTGAAAGCCCAGGGACAGTTTACAATCAGCCCCAGCATTTT
TRBJ2-1,.,TRBV5-1,.,CASSLGGHLRYNEQFF,TGCGCCAGCAGCTTGGGGGGACACTTACGTTACAATGAGCAGTTCTTC
TRBJ1-5,.,TRBV30,TRBD1,CAWSVGGQGNQPQHF,TGTGCCTGGAGTGTAGGGGGACAGGGGAATCAGCCCCAGCATTTT
TRBJ2-2,.,TRBV7-9,.,CASSFGRENTGELFF,TGTGCCAGCAGCTTTGGCAGGGAGAACACCGGGGAGCTGTTTTTT
TRBJ1-2,.,TRBV4-1,.,CASSQGAANYGYTF,TGCGCCAGCAGCCAAGGTGCAGCTAACTATGGCTACACCTTC
TRBJ1-5,.,TRBV6-4,.,CASSDKENQPQHF,TGTGCCAGCAGTGACAAGGAGAACCAGCCCCAGCATTTT
TRBJ2-1,.,TRBV6-2/TRBV6-3,.,CASSYQGLPTNEQFF,TGTGCCAGCAGTTACCAAGGACTACCTACGAATGAGCAGTTCTTC